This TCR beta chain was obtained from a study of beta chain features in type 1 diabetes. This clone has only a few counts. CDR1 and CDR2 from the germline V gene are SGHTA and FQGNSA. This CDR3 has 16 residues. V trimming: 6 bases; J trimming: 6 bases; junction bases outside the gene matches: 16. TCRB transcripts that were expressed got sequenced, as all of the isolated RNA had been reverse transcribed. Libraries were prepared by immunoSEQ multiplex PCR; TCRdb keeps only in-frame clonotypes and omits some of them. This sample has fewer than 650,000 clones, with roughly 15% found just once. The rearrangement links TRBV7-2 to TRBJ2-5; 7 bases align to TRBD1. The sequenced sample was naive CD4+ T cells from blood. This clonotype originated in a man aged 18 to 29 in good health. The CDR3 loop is CASSRPGQPSVKTQYF. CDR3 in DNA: TGTGCCAGCAGTCGACCGGGACAGCCCTCAGTAAAGACCCAGTACTTC.